The sequence of this T cell receptor (beta chain) was determined in a study of cytomegalovirus exposure and HLA in healthy donors (dated by TCRdb to 2016 to 2017). With respect to the entire study: According to an earlier analysis of a few hundred of the donors, 150 million to 200 million T cells yielded roughly 110 million unique TCR beta sequences and approximately 280 Gb of sequence data. An early release covering about 600 HLA-typed donors comprised approximately 290 gigabases of sequencing data and tens of millions of unique TCR sequences. Among the roughly 370 genotyped donors, around 81% belonged to the genetic ancestry cluster associated with self-reported Caucasian donors. The study aimed to test whether cataloging public T cell receptors could reveal signatures of past pathogen exposure. Using immunosequencing, the study profiled T cell repertoires from around 680 subjects and related those repertoires to cytomegalovirus serostatus. Along with the approximately 700-subject first cohort, a separate validation cohort of 120 different subjects was used. High-throughput TCR immunosequencing, statistical association of individual TCRs with disease status, and machine learning were combined to predict cytomegalovirus infection status. A later analysis re-examined previously published TCR beta repertoires from about 700 donors and added high-resolution HLA genotyping to investigate patterns of TCR occurrence. The later analysis used no new phenotypic data to find candidate immune exposures, relying instead on TCR beta sequences and their occurrence across donors. An earlier analysis of 500 to 750 of the donors applied high-throughput TCR beta sequencing to assess whether each TCR beta V gene segment acted as functional or pseudogenic. Donor age, sex, ethnicity and CMV serostatus were compiled together with the repertoire data. In a later genetic analysis, genome-wide SNP genotypes for about 60% of the 666 donors were used, and that subset was treated as a discovery cohort. Every discovery cohort repertoire had been produced on one sequencing platform. Class I and class II HLA loci were covered by the typing at four-digit resolution. Typing coverage varied by locus: about 620-640 donors for A, B, C, DRB1 and DQB1; around 560 for DQA1; some 610 for DPA1; 400 to 480 for DPB1. About five DR-DQ haplotypes were treated as single units for association and clustering because of strong linkage in the cohort. Among some 410 genotyped donors of the cohort, an average of roughly 230,000 unique TCR beta nucleotide sequences was sequenced per donor, of which 15% to 20% were non-productive. Overall study outcomes, separate from this receptor: For the cohort, immune exposure information was limited to CMV serostatus. In this cohort, only TCR beta chains were sequenced, and detectable features were limited by the absence of alpha or paired-chain data. A further reported finding was that TCR beta sequences accurately predicted the HLA-A and HLA-B alleles for most subjects in the first cohort. Strong co-occurrence of HLA alleles, especially DR and DQ, made assigning TCR associations to individual alleles difficult. The authors suggested that the approach could potentially be generalized to other disease states and immunological phenotypes. Most TCR sequences were seen in very few donors, while some public TCRs were found in many individuals. V-gene and J-gene trimming of TCR beta chains was associated with a missense DCLRE1C variant in a later genetic analysis, and the association was replicated in an independent cohort. Most CMV-associated TCR beta chains appeared to be HLA-restricted in a later analysis, and the HLA associations seemed to be driven largely by CMV exposure. Specific HLA alleles were associated with some 15,000 TCR beta sequences at a false discovery rate of 0.05 in a later analysis. Some IMGT-functional V segments, including TRBV6-2 and TRBV6-3, could not be distinguished by the 87-base-pair reads and were therefore excluded. Because HLA typing was unavailable for some donors at each locus, only the typed subset was used in association tests. Cytomegalovirus status was reported to be diagnosed by the classifier with high specificity and sensitivity in both the original and validation cohorts. In a later genetic analysis, fewer N-insertions in productive TCRs were reported among donors in an Asian-associated ancestry cluster than the approximately 710-donor mean. The study gave a list of about 160 TCR beta chains associated with cytomegalovirus. According to a later analysis, parvovirus B19, influenza, CMV and Epstein-Barr virus appeared linked to several top co-occurrence clusters. In a later analysis, HLA-associated TCR beta chains were found to be more clonally expanded and to have lower generation probabilities than equally common non-associated chains. A cluster of highly shared sequence variants was judged likely to represent a technical artifact of the sequencing pipeline. Sequencing depth was assumed to be roughly uniform across donors in the presence/absence analyses, though that assumption may not hold. Broadly in line with IMGT annotations, most TCR beta V segments showed up in productive rearrangements about 90% or about 30% of the time in an earlier analysis of under 700 of the donors. Correlated functional status among segregating V segments might reflect linkage disequilibrium, but an unknown experimental factor could not be ruled out. Because counts were too low, about 15 rarely observed V segments, including chromosome 9 orphons, were left out of the earlier analysis of roughly 600 of the donors. According to a later analysis, TCR association rates differed among HLA loci, with DRB1 alleles showing the most associated TCRs and HLA-C alleles showing the fewest. A few of the identified cytomegalovirus-associated TCR beta chains were confirmed in vitro to be specific for cytomegalovirus antigens.

In total, approximately 690 healthy bone marrow donors made up the cohort. Cohort members were all nominally healthy when sampled, although unrecorded immune exposures were likely present. The donor tested CMV seronegative, placing the donor among the 350 to 400 seronegative members of the cohort. Each donor provided a peripheral blood sample, and peripheral blood mononuclear cells were used for TCR beta sequencing. The Qiagen DNeasy Blood Extraction Kit was used to extract genomic DNA from the blood cell samples. The library was obtained by the immunoSEQ multiplex PCR assay. For the multiplex PCR, a mixture combining 60 forward primers for TCR Vbeta segments and 13 reverse primers for TCR Jbeta segments was used. A multiplex PCR assay on genomic DNA amplified the CDR3 region of rearranged TCR beta genes. On the Illumina HiSeq System, the amplified TCR beta libraries were sequenced as 87-base-pair reads. The authors' analysis ran thus. Across the 700 or so repertoires, a later analysis counted tens of millions of unique TCR beta chains, 9.5 million to 13 million of which were shared by at least two donors. Raw reads were error-corrected and collapsed into unique sequences by a nearest-neighbor algorithm in which closely related sequences were merged to remove PCR and sequencing errors. Alignment of CDR3 sequences to IMGT reference sequences was used to assign V, D and J gene segments. For a sequence to be retained, a match of at least six nucleotides was required to both a V gene segment and a J gene segment. Rearrangements were classified as productive when the CDR3 lacked stop codons and remained in frame with V and J, and all other rearrangements were classified as non-productive. CDR3 was defined according to IMGT convention as the region running from the second conserved V-encoded cysteine to the conserved J-encoded phenylalanine. The earlier analysis of a few hundred of the donors excluded sequences that lacked an unambiguous match to a single V gene segment. In an earlier analysis of about 590 of the donors, a V segment was called functional when productive rearrangements were above 56.7%, and segregating when the standard deviation between donors exceeded 5%. To diagnose cytomegalovirus status from the catalog of TCR beta chain sequences, a statistical classification framework was built. V and J gene assignment, in a later analysis, came from comparing TCR nucleotide sequences with IMGT/GENE-DB human TR gene sequences. The TCRdist pipeline was used in a later analysis to assign CDR3 sequences and most-parsimonious VDJ recombination scenarios. A later analysis defined each TCR beta chain by its CDR3 amino acid sequence plus V-gene family, and excluded reads lacking a unique V-gene family. To address suspected cross-contamination and a sequencing artifact, a later analysis removed approximately 600 highly shared, low-generation-probability nucleotide sequences. In a later analysis, a clonal expansion index was calculated for each public chain from normalized within-repertoire ranks of inferred template counts. In a later analysis, generation probabilities were computed using a VDJ recombination model fitted to out-of-frame rearrangements, and the results were checked against IGoR. A later analysis scored TCR-TCR, TCR-HLA and TCR-CMV co-occurrence with hypergeometric tests, applying a repertoire-size bias correction to TCR pairs. A later analysis estimated false discovery rates by permuting HLA or CMV assignments 20 times. A later analysis grouped co-occurring TCRs with DBSCAN, adding TCRdist sequence similarity when clustering within HLA-allele-positive subsets. Repertoires with fewer than 30,000 or more than 120,000 public chains were left out of co-occurrence clustering, as were four to six repertoires with anomalous nucleotide sharing. The clones in this table, taken by TCRdb from immuneACCESS, are in-frame only. Not every clone is retained; where verified, under half of the shortfall comes from an unresolved V gene, and the cause of the rest is unknown. The V and J calls and clone size are taken from that table; D and trimming were inferred from the DNA. This sample holds some 160,000 clones; approximately 83% were observed only once. Clones ranked in the top ten supply approximately 2% of the sample.

The germline V gene sets CDR1 to SGHVS and CDR2 to FQNEAQ. The germline V and J ends show losses of 4 bases and 8 bases respectively, and no gene match explains 6 bases of the junction. The CDR3 goes from the cysteine to the phenylalanine over 14 residues. Only the CDR3 region is kept as DNA, spanning 42 bases read in frame from base 1. Remarks on this clone: Its specific antigen is unknown. Base-call qualities are not available, and no considerably larger clone is one nucleotide away.

Rearrangement joined TRBV7-8 to TRBJ1-2, and 11 bases in between align with TRBD1. This sequence was found in a middle-aged woman in good health and CMV-seronegative. The sample consisted of PBMCs. The CDR3 region: CASSSKGQGEGYTF. At the DNA level, the sequence is TGTGCCAGCAGCTCCAAGGGACAGGGGGAAGGCTACACCTTC.